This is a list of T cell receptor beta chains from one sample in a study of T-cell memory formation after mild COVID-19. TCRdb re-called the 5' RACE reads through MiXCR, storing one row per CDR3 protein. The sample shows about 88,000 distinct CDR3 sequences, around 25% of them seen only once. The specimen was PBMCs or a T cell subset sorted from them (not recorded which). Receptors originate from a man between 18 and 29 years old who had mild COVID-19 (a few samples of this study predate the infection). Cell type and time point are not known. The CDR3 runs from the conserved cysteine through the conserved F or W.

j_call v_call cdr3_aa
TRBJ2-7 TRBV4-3 CASSQVLGGRHNEQYF
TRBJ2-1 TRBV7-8 CASSLFAGNEQFF
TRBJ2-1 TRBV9 CASSVGADEQFF
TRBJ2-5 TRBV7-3 CASSFRAEETQYF
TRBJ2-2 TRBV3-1 CASSVDSGELFF
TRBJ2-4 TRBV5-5 CASSTPPENIQYF
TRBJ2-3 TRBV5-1 CASSLETTTDTQYF
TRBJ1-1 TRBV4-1 CASSPPTFQYTEAFF
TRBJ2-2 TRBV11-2 CASSPSPRLRLTGELFF
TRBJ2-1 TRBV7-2 CASSAPYRGGEQFF
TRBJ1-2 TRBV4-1 CASRSNPLTGYGYTF
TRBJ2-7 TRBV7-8 CASSSSGGLYEQYF
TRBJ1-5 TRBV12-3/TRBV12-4 CASSFDSYNQPQHF
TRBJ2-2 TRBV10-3 CAISKGSGELFF
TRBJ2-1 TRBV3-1 CATDLNNEQFF
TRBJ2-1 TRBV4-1 CASSHEGANEQFF
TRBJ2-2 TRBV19 CATPGQATGELFF
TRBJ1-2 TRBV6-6 CASSDRVRTNYGYTF